The TCR beta chain described here comes from a study of blood T cell repertoires in COVID-19. Study as a whole: T cells, B-cell-depleted T cells, or PBMCs supplied cDNA or gDNA.

This clone was found once. In the authors' workflow: Counts of nucleated cells, estimated from reference gene primer amplification, were obtained. Sequencing was performed with immunoSEQ multiplex PCR; in TCRdb, only in-frame clones are kept and a portion is missing. V, J and clone size are those of that table, while D and trimming were read from the DNA. Of hundreds of thousands of clones listed, around 89% are singletons. The CDR3 is 19 amino acids. The germline gives CDR1 LGHDT, CDR2 YNNKEL (reference sequence). V shed 3 bases and J 1 base; nucleotides not matched to a gene: 12. The material sequenced was peripheral blood. The chain uses TRBV3-1 (or the pseudogene TRBV3-2) and TRBJ1-6, with 7 nucleotides matching TRBD1. The sequence was collected from a woman aged 25 to 39 with COVID-19, enrolled during active disease. CDR3 protein: CASSHGDRPERSYNSPLHF. The CDR3 DNA reads as TGTGCCAGCAGCCATGGGGACAGACCCGAGAGGTCCTATAATTCACCCCTCCACTTT.